Listed below are T cell receptor beta chains from one sample, sequenced in a study of shared clonotypes between healthy human individuals. This table comes from immunoSEQ multiplex PCR, and its TCRdb copy is limited to in-frame clones, with some not included. The sample carries 2 million to 2.5 million clones, nearly 97% recorded once. Material for sequencing was naive CD4+ T cells sorted from blood. Receptors were obtained from a man aged 18 to 30 in good health. CDR3s include the opening cysteine and the closing phenylalanine or tryptophan. D genes are given only for firm matches. Some rows have no size entry. The others give once, few or many, or a class for an expanded clone.

CDR3 protein	CDR3 DNA	clone size	D gene	V gene	J gene
CASSLTSGGAYNEQFF	TGTGCCAGTAGTCTCACAAGCGGAGGGGCATACAATGAGCAGTTCTTC	NA	NA	TRBV19	TRBJ2-1
CASSPHALTVTNYGYTF	TGTGCCAGCAGCCCTCACGCCCTGACAGTGACTAACTATGGCTACACCTTC	NA	NA	TRBV28	TRBJ1-2
CAWSVGPPPGELFF	TGTGCCTGGAGTGTGGGCCCTCCACCCGGGGAGCTGTTTTTT	NA	NA	TRBV30	TRBJ2-2
CASSTERSSYEQYF	TGTGCCAGCAGCACCGAGAGGAGCTCCTACGAGCAGTACTTC	NA	NA	TRBV11-2	TRBJ2-7
CASSYREGSYEQYF	TGTGCCAGCAGTTACCGTGAGGGGTCCTACGAGCAGTACTTC	NA	NA	TRBV6-5	TRBJ2-7
CASSLGSKPNQPQHF	TGTGCCAGCAGCTTAGGCAGTAAGCCTAATCAGCCCCAGCATTTT	NA	NA	TRBV11-2	TRBJ1-5
CATSRGGRAETQYF	TGTGCCACCTCCCGGGGCGGGAGGGCGGAGACCCAGTACTTC	NA	TRBD2	TRBV6-1	TRBJ2-5
CASSLATGTYQPQHF	TGTGCCAGCAGCTTAGCGACAGGCACCTATCAGCCCCAGCATTTT	NA	NA	TRBV7-8	TRBJ1-5
CAWSRGTSNQPQHF	TGTGCCTGGAGTCGGGGAACTAGCAATCAGCCCCAGCATTTT	NA	NA	TRBV30	TRBJ1-5
CASSPQGEAVGYTF	TGCGCCAGCAGCCCCCAAGGGGAAGCGGTGGGCTACACCTTC	NA	NA	TRBV4-3	TRBJ1-2
CASSSLAGVRETQYF	TGTGCCAGCAGTTCCTTAGCGGGGGTGCGGGAGACCCAGTACTTC	NA	TRBD2	TRBV27	TRBJ2-5
CASSPTGAANNSPLHF	TGTGCCAGCAGCCCCACGGGGGCGGCTAATAATTCACCCCTCCACTTT	NA	NA	TRBV2	TRBJ1-6
CASSVGTLRGDTQYF	TGTGCCAGCAGTGTCGGGACCCTTCGGGGAGATACGCAGTATTTT	NA	NA	TRBV25-1	TRBJ2-3
CAISESVLTEAFF	TGTGCCATCAGTGAGTCTGTACTCACTGAAGCTTTCTTT	NA	NA	TRBV10-3	TRBJ1-1
CASSPSHQGGYTF	TGTGCCAGCTCACCATCACACCAAGGGGGCTACACCTTC	NA	NA	TRBV18	TRBJ1-2
CASSPPVTGSSYEQYF	TGTGCCAGCTCACCACCTGTGACAGGGAGCTCCTACGAGCAGTACTTC	NA	TRBD1	TRBV18	TRBJ2-7
CAWRQGAGNTEAFF	TGTGCCTGGAGACAGGGGGCTGGGAACACTGAAGCTTTCTTT	NA	TRBD1	TRBV30	TRBJ1-1
CASSPRIQGFYEQYF	TGTGCCAGTAGCCCAAGAATACAGGGGTTCTACGAGCAGTACTTC	NA	TRBD1	TRBV19	TRBJ2-7
CASSSQGPNYGYTF	TGTGCCAGCAGCTCCCAGGGACCGAACTATGGCTACACCTTC	NA	NA	TRBV11-3	TRBJ1-2
CASKLDEGRTSNTGELFF	TGCGCCAGCAAACTTGATGAGGGGAGGACGTCGAACACCGGGGAGCTGTTTTTT	NA	NA	TRBV5-1	TRBJ2-2
CASSYEGGEPKNIQYF	TGTGCCAGCAGTTACGAGGGAGGGGAGCCCAAAAACATTCAGTACTTC	once	TRBD2	TRBV6-6	TRBJ2-4
CASSFNQGGTDTQYF	TGTGCCAGCAGTTTCAACCAGGGCGGCACAGATACGCAGTATTTT	NA	NA	TRBV28	TRBJ2-3
CASSLGTRETNEKLFF	TGCGCCAGCAGCTTGGGTACCAGGGAAACTAATGAAAAACTGTTTTTT	NA	NA	TRBV5-1	TRBJ1-4
CASSPQRLAGDEQYF	TGTGCCAGCTCCCCACAGAGGCTAGCGGGGGACGAGCAGTACTTC	NA	TRBD2	TRBV18	TRBJ2-7
CASSLVASGGETQYF	TGCGCCAGCAGCTTGGTGGCTAGCGGGGGAGAGACCCAGTACTTC	NA	TRBD2	TRBV5-1	TRBJ2-5
CASSEWPRETQYF	TGTGCCAGCAGTGAGTGGCCTAGGGAGACCCAGTACTTC	NA	NA	TRBV6-1	TRBJ2-5
CAWSGLDRAAFF	TGTGCCTGGAGTGGCCTAGACAGAGCTGCTTTCTTT	NA	NA	TRBV30	TRBJ1-1
CASIRHENTEAFF	TGTGCCAGCATACGACACGAGAACACTGAAGCTTTCTTT	NA	NA	TRBV2	TRBJ1-1
CASSVGITRAGGTSRLTDTQYF	TGTGCCAGCAGCGTAGGGATCACGCGCGCGGGGGGCACCTCGAGGCTCACAGATACGCAGTATTTT	NA	TRBD2	TRBV9	TRBJ2-3
CASSFTSVNSYEQYF	TGTGCCAGCAGCTTCACTAGCGTAAACTCCTACGAGCAGTACTTC	NA	TRBD2	TRBV7-2	TRBJ2-7
CASSFIGGVIDGYTF	TGTGCCAGCAGCTTTATTGGAGGGGTGATCGATGGCTACACCTTC	NA	NA	TRBV7-2	TRBJ1-2
CASSLGQGNNSPLHF	TGCGCCAGCAGCTTGGGACAGGGGAATAATTCACCCCTCCACTTT	few	TRBD1	TRBV5-1	TRBJ1-6
CASRRDRRDTQYF	TGTGCCAGCAGACGGGACAGGAGAGATACGCAGTATTTT	NA	TRBD1	TRBV6-5	TRBJ2-3
CAIPGQNTGELFF	TGTGCCATCCCGGGACAGAACACCGGGGAGCTGTTTTTT	once	NA	TRBV28	TRBJ2-2
CASSLADRVTEAFF	TGTGCCAGCAGCTTAGCGGACAGGGTCACTGAAGCTTTCTTT	NA	TRBD1	TRBV7-2	TRBJ1-1
CASSIVPGPYEQYF	TGTGCCAGTAGTATTGTCCCAGGGCCCTACGAGCAGTACTTC	once	NA	TRBV19	TRBJ2-7
CASSLNSGVSYNEQFF	TGTGCCAGCAGCTTAAATTCCGGCGTTTCCTACAATGAGCAGTTCTTC	NA	NA	TRBV11-2	TRBJ2-1
CASSPGGNQPQHF	TGCGCCAGCTCCCCAGGGGGCAATCAGCCCCAGCATTTT	NA	NA	TRBV5-1	TRBJ1-5
CASSLFGLWSNEKLFF	TGTGCCAGCAGTTTATTCGGTTTGTGGTCTAATGAAAAACTGTTTTTT	NA	NA	TRBV28	TRBJ1-4
CASSLGGQFSYEQYF	TGTGCCAGCAGCTTGGGGGGACAGTTTTCCTACGAGCAGTACTTC	NA	TRBD1	TRBV5-8	TRBJ2-7
CASSLDLAKNIQYF	TGTGCCAGCAGCTTGGACCTAGCCAAAAACATTCAGTACTTC	NA	NA	TRBV7-2	TRBJ2-4
CASSPFAGPYEQYF	TGTGCCAGCAGTCCTTTTGCGGGACCCTACGAGCAGTACTTC	NA	NA	TRBV6-5	TRBJ2-7
CATTGSSGRANTGELFF	TGTGCCACCACGGGGTCTAGCGGGAGAGCGAACACCGGGGAGCTGTTTTTT	NA	TRBD2	TRBV2	TRBJ2-2
CASSYSSRTFYEKLFF	TGTGCCAGCAGTTACTCGAGCCGAACCTTTTATGAAAAACTGTTTTTT	NA	NA	TRBV6-6	TRBJ1-4
CSVAGLTTNEKLFF	TGCAGCGTTGCCGGGTTGACGACTAATGAAAAACTGTTTTTT	once	NA	TRBV29-1	TRBJ1-4
CASSLRRGRGDTEAFF	TGTGCCAGCAGCTTAAGGAGGGGGCGCGGGGACACTGAAGCTTTCTTT	NA	TRBD1	TRBV11-2	TRBJ1-1
CASSAPFSGRSNEQFF	TGTGCCAGCAGTGCCCCGTTCAGCGGGAGGAGCAATGAGCAGTTCTTC	NA	TRBD2	TRBV6-1	TRBJ2-1
CASSNFGGAPGELFF	TGCGCCAGCAGTAATTTCGGGGGGGCCCCCGGGGAGCTGTTTTTT	NA	TRBD2	TRBV10-1	TRBJ2-2
CASFRDRGGEQYF	TGTGCCAGCTTCCGGGACAGGGGAGGCGAGCAGTACTTC	NA	TRBD1	TRBV6-6	TRBJ2-7
CASSPTSGEIYEQYF	TGTGCCAGCAGCCCGACTAGCGGGGAGATCTACGAGCAGTACTTC	NA	TRBD2	TRBV9	TRBJ2-7